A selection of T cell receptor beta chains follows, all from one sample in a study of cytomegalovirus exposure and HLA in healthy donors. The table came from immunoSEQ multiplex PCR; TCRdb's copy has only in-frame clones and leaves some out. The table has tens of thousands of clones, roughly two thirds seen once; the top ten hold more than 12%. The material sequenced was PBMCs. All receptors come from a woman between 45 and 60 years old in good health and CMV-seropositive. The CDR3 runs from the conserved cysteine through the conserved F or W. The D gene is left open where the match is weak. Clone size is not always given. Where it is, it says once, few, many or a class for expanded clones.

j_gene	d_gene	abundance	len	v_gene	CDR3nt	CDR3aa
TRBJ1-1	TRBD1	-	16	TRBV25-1	TGTGCCAGCAGTGAATATATTCGGAACAGGGGGTTTGAAGCTTTCTTT	CASSEYIRNRGFEAFF
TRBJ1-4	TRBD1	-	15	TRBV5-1	TGCGCCAGCAGCTTTAGCAGGGGGGCCAATGAAAAACTGTTTTTT	CASSFSRGANEKLFF
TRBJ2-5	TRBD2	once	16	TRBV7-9	TGTGCCAGCAGCACGGGGACTAGCGGGCTCCAAGAGACCCAGTACTTC	CASSTGTSGLQETQYF
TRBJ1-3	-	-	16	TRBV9	TGTGCCAGCAGCGCAACCCAGGGGTTTTCTGGAAACACCATATATTTT	CASSATQGFSGNTIYF
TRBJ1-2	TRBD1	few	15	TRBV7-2	TGTGCCAGCAGCCTTATCGAGACAGGGGCTAAAGGCTACACCTTC	CASSLIETGAKGYTF
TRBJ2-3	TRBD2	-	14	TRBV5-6	TGTGCCAGCACCAACCCGGGCGGGGGAGATACGCAGTATTTT	CASTNPGGGDTQYF
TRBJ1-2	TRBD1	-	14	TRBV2	TGTGCCCGCTCGGGCAGGGGGCTTACATATGGCTACACCTTC	CARSGRGLTYGYTF
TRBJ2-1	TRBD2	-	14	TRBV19	TGTGCCAGTAGTAGGTTAGCGGGAAACAATGAGCAGTTCTTC	CASSRLAGNNEQFF
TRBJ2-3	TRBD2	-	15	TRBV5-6	TGTGCCAGCAGCTTAGGTCTAGCGGCCACAGATACGCAGTATTTT	CASSLGLAATDTQYF
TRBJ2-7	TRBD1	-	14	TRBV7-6	TGTGCCAGCAGAGAACTACAGGGGGCTTACGAGCAGTACTTC	CASRELQGAYEQYF
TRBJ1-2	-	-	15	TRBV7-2	TGTGCCAGCAGCCCGGGCGACAGACCAAACTATGGCTACACCTTC	CASSPGDRPNYGYTF
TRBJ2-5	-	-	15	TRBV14	TGTGCCAGCAGCCATAGAAGGGGGCGGGGAGAGACCCAGTACTTC	CASSHRRGRGETQYF
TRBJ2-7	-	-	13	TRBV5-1	TGCGCCAGCAGCTTGGTGCGGTCCTACGAGCAGTACTTC	CASSLVRSYEQYF
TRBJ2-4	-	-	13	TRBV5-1	TGCGCCAGCAGCAGCGCTAGAGAGGACATTCAGTACTTC	CASSSAREDIQYF
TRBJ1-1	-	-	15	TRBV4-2	TGTGCCAGCAGCCAAGAAGAGGAGGACTTCACTGAAGCTTTCTTT	CASSQEEEDFTEAFF
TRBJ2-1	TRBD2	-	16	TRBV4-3	TGCGCCAGCAGCTTCGCGGGGACTAGCGGGAGTTATGAGCAGTTCTTC	CASSFAGTSGSYEQFF
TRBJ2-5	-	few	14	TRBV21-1	TGTGCCAGCGGGAGACTAGCGGGCGAAGAGACCCAGTACTTC	CASGRLAGEETQYF
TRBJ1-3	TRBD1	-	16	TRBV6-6	TGTGCCAGCAGTTCCGGACAGGGTTCGGATGGAAACACCATATATTTT	CASSSGQGSDGNTIYF
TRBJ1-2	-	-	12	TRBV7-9	TGTGCCAGCAGCGACGGGGGTCATGGCTACACCTTC	CASSDGGHGYTF
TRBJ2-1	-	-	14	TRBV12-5	TGTGCTAGTGGTTTCGCTAGCTCCTACAATGAGCAGTTCTTC	CASGFASSYNEQFF
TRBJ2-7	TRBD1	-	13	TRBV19	TGTGCCAGTAGTGATCAGGGGGCGCTGATTCAGTACTTC	CASSDQGALIQYF
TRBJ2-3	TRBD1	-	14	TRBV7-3	TGTGCCAGCAGCTTAGAGAGGGGGCGAGATACGCAGTATTTT	CASSLERGRDTQYF
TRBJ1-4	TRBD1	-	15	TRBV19	TGTGCCAGTAGCGAGAGACAGGGGGGGCTTGGAAAACTGTTTTTT	CASSERQGGLGKLFF
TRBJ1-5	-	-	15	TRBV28	TGTGCCAGCAGACCCGAGCTGGGCAGCAATCAGCCCCAGCATTTT	CASRPELGSNQPQHF
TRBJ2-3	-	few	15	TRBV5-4	TGTGCCAGCAGCCATGATCGGCAGGTTCTCGGTACGCAGTATTTT	CASSHDRQVLGTQYF
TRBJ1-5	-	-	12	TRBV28	TGTGCCAGCAGTCCCCTTCGGCAGCCCCAGCATTTT	CASSPLRQPQHF
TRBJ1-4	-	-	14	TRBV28	TGTGCCAGCAGCCAGACCCCGGGGGGTGAAAAACTGTTTTTT	CASSQTPGGEKLFF
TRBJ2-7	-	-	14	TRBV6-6	TGTGCCAGCAGTCCGAAAGGGGGATCCTACGAGCAGTACTTC	CASSPKGGSYEQYF